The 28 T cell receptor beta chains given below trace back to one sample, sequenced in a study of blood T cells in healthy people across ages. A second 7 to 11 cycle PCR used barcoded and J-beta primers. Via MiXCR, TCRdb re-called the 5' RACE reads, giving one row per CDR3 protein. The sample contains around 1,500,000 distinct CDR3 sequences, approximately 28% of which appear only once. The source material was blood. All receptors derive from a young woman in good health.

The CDR3 bases are TGCAGTGCTAGAGATCTGCAGCGGGCAGACTATGGCTACACCTTC. Translated, it gives CSARDLQRADYGYTF. The J gene is TRBJ1-2, the V gene TRBV20-1; D is unresolved. V was clipped by 0 bases and J by 3 bases, with 14 bases between them. CDR3 length: 15 residues. CDR1 and CDR2 from the germline V gene are DFQATT and SNEGSKA (reference sequence).

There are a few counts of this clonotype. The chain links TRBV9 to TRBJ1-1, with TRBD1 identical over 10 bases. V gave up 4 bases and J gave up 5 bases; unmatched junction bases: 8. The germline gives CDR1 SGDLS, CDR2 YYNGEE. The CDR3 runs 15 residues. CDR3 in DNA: TGTGCCAGCAGCCCGCGACAGGGGGCGCGGACTGAAGCTTTCTTT. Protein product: CASSPRQGARTEAFF.

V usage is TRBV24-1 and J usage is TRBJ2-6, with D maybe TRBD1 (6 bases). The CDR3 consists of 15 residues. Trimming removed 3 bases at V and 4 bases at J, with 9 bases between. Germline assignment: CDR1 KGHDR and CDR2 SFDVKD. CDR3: CATSDAGAGANVLTF. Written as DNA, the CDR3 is TGTGCCACCAGTGATGCAGGGGCCGGGGCCAACGTCCTGACTTTC.

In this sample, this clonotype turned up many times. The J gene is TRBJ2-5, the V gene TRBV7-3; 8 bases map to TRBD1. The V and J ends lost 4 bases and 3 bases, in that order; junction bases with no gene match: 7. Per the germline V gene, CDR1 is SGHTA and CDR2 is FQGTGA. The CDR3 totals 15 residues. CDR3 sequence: CASSSTGGVKETQYF. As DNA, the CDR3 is TGTGCCAGCAGCTCCACAGGGGGAGTGAAAGAGACCCAGTACTTC. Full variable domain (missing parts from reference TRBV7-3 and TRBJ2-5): GAGVSQTPSNKVTEKGKYVELRCDPISGHTALYWYRQSLGQGPEFLIYFQGTGAADDSGLPNDRFFAVRPEGSVSTLKIQRTERGDSAVYLCASSSTGGVKETQYFGPGTRLLVL.

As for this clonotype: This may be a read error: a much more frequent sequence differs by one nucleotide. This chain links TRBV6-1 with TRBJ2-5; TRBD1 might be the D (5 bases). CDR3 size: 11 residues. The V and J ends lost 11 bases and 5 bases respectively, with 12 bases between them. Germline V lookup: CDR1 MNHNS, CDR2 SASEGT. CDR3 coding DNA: TGTGCCTGCGTCAGGGTGGAGACCCAGTACTTC. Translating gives CACVRVETQYF.

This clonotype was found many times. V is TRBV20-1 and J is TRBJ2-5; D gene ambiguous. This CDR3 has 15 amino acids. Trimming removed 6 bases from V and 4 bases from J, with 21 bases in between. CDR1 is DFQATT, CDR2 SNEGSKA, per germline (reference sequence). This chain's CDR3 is CSATPPLGQLETQYF. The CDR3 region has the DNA TGCAGTGCCACCCCACCACTCGGGCAGCTAGAGACCCAGTACTTC.

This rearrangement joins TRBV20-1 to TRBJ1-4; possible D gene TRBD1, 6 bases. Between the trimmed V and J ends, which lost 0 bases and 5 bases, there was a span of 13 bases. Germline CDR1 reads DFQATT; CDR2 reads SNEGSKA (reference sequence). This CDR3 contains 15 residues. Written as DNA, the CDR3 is TGCAGTGCTAGAGAAGTCGGGGGGCTGAATGAAAAACTGTTTTTT. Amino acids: CSAREVGGLNEKLFF.

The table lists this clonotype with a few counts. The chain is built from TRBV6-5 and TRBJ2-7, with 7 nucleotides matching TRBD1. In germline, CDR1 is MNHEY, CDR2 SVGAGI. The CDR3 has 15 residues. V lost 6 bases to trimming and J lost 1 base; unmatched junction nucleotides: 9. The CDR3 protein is CASRSGQSPSYEQYF. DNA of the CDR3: TGTGCCAGCAGATCGGGACAGTCTCCTTCCTACGAGCAGTACTTC.

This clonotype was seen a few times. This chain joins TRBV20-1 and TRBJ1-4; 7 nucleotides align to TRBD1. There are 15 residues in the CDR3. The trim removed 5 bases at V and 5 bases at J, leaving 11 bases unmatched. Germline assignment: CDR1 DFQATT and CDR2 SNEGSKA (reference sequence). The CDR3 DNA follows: TGCAGTGCTTACCACCTACAGGGGACGAATGAAAAACTGTTTTTT. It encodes CSAYHLQGTNEKLFF.

CDR3: CASGLVLGGGEGYTF. As DNA, the CDR3 is TGTGCTAGTGGTTTGGTACTTGGCGGGGGAGAGGGCTACACCTTC. J is TRBJ1-2 and V is TRBV12-5; a possible D gene is TRBD1 (5 bases). CDR1 LGHNT and CDR2 FRNRAP come from the germline V gene. Trimming left V 0 bases short and J 8 bases short, with 16 bases between. This CDR3 spans 15 amino acids.

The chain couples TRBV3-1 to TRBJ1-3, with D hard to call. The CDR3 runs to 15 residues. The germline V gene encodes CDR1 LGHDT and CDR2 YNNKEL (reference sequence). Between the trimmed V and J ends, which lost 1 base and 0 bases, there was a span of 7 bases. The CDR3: CASSQGNISGNTIYF. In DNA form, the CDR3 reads TGTGCCAGCAGCCAAGGGAACATCTCTGGAAACACCATATATTTT. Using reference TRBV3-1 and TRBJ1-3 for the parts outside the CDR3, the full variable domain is DTAVSQTPKYLVTQMGNDKSIKCEQNLGHDTMYWYKQDSKKFLKIMFSYNNKELIINETVPNRFSPKSPDKAHLNLHINSLELGDSAVYFCASSQGNISGNTIYFGEGSWLTVV.

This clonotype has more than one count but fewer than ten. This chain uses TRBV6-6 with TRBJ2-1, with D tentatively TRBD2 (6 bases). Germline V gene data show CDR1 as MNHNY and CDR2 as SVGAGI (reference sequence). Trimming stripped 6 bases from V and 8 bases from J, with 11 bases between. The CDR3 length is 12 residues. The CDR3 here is CASSSQRDEQFF. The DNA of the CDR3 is TGTGCCAGCAGCTCCCAGCGGGATGAGCAGTTCTTC.

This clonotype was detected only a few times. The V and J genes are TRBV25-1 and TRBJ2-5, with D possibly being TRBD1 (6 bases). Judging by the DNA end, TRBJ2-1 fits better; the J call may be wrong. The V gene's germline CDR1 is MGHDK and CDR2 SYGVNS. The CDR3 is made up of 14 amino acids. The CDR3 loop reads CASSDYRDQETQFF. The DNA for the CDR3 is TGTGCCAGCAGTGACTACAGGGACCAAGAGACCCAGTTCTTC.

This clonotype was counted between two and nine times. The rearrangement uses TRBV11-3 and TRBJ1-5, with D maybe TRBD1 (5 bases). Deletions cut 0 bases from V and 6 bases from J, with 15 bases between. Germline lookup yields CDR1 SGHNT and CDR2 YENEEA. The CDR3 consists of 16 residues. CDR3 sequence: CASSLDMSGEGQPQHF. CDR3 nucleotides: TGTGCCAGCAGCTTAGACATGTCGGGGGAGGGTCAGCCCCAGCATTTT.

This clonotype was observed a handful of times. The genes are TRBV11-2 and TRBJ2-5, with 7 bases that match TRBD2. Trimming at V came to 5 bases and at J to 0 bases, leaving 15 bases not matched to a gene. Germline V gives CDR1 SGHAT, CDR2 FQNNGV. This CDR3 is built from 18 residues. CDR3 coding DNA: TGTGCCAGCAGCCCCCCCCGGTTTCCTAGCGGCCACCAAGAGACCCAGTACTTC. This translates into CASSPPRFPSGHQETQYF.

The CDR3 DNA reads as TGTGCCAGCAGTCCCACGGGCTCCGGGCCCTACGAGCAGTACTTC. Translating gives CASSPTGSGPYEQYF. The gene calls are TRBV3-1 and TRBJ2-7; D call uncertain. This CDR3 comprises 15 residues. Germline-derived CDR1 and CDR2 are LGHDT and YNNKEL (reference sequence). Trimming took 6 bases from V and 2 from J, leaving 17 bases between them.

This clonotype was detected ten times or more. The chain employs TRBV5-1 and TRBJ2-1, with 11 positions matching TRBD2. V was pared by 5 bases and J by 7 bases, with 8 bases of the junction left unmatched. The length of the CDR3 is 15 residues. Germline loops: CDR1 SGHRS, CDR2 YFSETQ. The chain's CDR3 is CASRTSGSESNEQFF. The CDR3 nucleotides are TGCGCCAGCAGAACTAGCGGGAGTGAGAGTAATGAGCAGTTCTTC. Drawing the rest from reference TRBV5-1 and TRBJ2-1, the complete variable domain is KAGVTQTPRYLIKTRGQQVTLSCSPISGHRSVSWYQQTPGQGLQFLFEYFSETQRNKGNFPGRFSGRQFSNSRSEMNVSTLELGDSALYLCASRTSGSESNEQFFGPGTRLTVL.

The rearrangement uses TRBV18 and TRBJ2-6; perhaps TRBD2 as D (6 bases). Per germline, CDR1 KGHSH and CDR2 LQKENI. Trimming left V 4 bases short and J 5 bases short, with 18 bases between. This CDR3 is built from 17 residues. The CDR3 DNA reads TGTGCCAGCTCACTGGTCCCGGGACTCGCTAGGGCCAACGTCCTGACTTTC. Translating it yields CASSLVPGLARANVLTF.

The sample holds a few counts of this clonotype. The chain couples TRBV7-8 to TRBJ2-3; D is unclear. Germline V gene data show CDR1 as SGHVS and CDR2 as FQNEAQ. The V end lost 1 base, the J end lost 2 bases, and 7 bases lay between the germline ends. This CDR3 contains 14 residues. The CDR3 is CASSLDDFTDTQYF. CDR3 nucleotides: TGTGCCAGCAGCTTAGACGACTTCACAGATACGCAGTATTTT.

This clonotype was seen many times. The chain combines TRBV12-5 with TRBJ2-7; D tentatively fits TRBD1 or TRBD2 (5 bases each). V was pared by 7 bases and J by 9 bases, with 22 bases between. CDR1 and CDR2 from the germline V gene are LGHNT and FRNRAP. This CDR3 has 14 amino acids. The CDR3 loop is CASVLRPGPKGQYF. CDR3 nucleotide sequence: TGTGCTAGTGTTCTCCGTCCGGGACCTAAGGGGCAGTACTTC. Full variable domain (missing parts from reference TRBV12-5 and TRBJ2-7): DARVTQTPRHKVTEMGQEVTMRCQPILGHNTVFWYRQTMMQGLELLAYFRNRAPLDDSGMPKDRFSAEMPDATLATLKIQPSEPRDSAVYFCASVLRPGPKGQYFGPGTRLTVT.

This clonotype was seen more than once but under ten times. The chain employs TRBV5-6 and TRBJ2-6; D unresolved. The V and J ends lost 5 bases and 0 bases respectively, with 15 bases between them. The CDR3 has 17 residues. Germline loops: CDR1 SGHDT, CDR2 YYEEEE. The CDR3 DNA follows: TGTGCCAGCAGGTTCCAAACACGGAGCTCTGGGGCCAACGTCCTGACTTTC. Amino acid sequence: CASRFQTRSSGANVLTF.

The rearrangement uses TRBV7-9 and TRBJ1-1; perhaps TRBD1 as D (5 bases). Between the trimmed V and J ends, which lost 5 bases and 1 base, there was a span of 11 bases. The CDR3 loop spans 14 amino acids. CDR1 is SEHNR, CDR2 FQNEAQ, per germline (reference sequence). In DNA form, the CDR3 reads TGTGCCAGCAGCCCCCGGGGGGAGAACACTGAAGCTTTCTTT. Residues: CASSPRGENTEAFF.

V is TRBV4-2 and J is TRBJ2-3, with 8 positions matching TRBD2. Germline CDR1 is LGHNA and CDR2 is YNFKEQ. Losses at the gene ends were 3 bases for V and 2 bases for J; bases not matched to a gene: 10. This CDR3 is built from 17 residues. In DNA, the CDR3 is TGTGCCAGCAGCCAGGTTTCCCTTAGCGGGGACACAGATACGCAGTATTTT. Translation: CASSQVSLSGDTDTQYF.

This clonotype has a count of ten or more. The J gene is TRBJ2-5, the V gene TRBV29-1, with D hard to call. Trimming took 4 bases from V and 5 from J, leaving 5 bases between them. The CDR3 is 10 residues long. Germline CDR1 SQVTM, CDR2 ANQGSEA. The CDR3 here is CSVGIETQYF. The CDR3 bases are TGCAGCGTTGGCATCGAGACCCAGTACTTC. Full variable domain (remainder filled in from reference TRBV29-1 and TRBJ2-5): SAVISQKPSRDICQRGTSLTIQCQVDSQVTMMFWYRQQPGQSLTLIATANQGSEATYESGFVIDKFPISRPNLTFSTLTVSNMSPEDSSIYLCSVGIETQYFGPGTRLLVL.

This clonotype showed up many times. CDR3 nucleotides: TGTGCCAGCAGCCAAGAACCAGGGCTGGGCTATGGCTACACCTTC. It codes for CASSQEPGLGYGYTF. The chain recombines TRBV4-2 with TRBJ1-2, with D possibly being TRBD1 (5 bases). Trimming removed 0 bases at V and 4 bases at J, with 12 bases between. Germline CDR1 reads LGHNA; CDR2 reads YNFKEQ. The CDR3 has 15 amino acids.

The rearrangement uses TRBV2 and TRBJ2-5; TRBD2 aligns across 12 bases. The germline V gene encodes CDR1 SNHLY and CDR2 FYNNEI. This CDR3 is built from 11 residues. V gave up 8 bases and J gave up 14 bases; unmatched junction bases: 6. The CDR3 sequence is CASSSTSGGYF. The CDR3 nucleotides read TGTGCCAGCTCCTCGACTAGCGGGGGCTACTTC.

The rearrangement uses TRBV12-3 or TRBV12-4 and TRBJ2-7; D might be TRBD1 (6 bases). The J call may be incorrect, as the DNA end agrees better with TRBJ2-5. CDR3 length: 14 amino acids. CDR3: CASSWQGIAETQYF. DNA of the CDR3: TGTGCCAGCAGTTGGCAGGGGATCGCGGAGACCCAGTACTTC.

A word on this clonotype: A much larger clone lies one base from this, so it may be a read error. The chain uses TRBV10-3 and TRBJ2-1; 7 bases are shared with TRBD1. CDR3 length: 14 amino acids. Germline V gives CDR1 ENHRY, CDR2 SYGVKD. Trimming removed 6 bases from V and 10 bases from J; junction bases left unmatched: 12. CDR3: CAIRRSRDSYEQFF. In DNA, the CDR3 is TGTGCCATCAGGAGGTCCAGGGACAGCTACGAGCAGTTCTTC.